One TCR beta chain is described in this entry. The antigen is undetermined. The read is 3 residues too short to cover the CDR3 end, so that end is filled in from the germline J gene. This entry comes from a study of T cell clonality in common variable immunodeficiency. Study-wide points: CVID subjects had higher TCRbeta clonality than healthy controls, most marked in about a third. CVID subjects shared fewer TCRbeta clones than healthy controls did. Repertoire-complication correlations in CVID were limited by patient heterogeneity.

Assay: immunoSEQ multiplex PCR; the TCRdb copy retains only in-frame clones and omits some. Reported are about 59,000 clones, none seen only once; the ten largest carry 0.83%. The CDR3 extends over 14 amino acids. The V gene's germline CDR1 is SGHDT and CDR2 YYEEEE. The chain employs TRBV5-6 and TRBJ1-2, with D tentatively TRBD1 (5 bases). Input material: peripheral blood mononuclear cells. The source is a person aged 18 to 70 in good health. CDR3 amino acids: CASSLGGSYNDYTF. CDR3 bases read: TGTGCCAGCAGCTTGGGGGGCTCCTACAATGAC.